This TCR beta chain was obtained from a study of blood T cell repertoires in COVID-19. Across the study: The samples span acute and convalescent COVID-19 from the United States, Italy and Spain.

The CDR3 is 13 residues long. Germline V gives CDR1 MNHEY, CDR2 SMNVEV (reference sequence). V gave up 3 bases and J gave up 9 bases, with 12 bases separating them. Sequenced by immunoSEQ multiplex PCR; TCRdb stores in-frame clones only, minus some. The table lists 95,000 to 110,000 clones, around 90% of them singletons. The specimen was peripheral blood. The genes are TRBV27 and TRBJ2-1; TRBD2 might be the D (5 bases). The sequence came from a middle-aged man with active or convalescent COVID-19. CDR3 in amino acids: CASSFVSAGEQFF. CDR3 sequence (DNA): TGTGCCAGCAGTTTTGTTAGCGCGGGTGAGCAGTTCTTC.